This TCR beta chain was obtained from a study of molecular identifiers for immune sequencing clone quantification. Each CDR3 protein gets one entry after TCRdb re-called the PCR reads with MiXCR. The sample has over 100,000 distinct CDR3 sequences, about 32% seen once; the top ten hold 9% to 10%. Trimming left V 3 bases short and J 0 bases short, with 18 bases between. Per the germline V gene, CDR1 is MDHEN and CDR2 is SYDVKM. The CDR3 consists of 18 residues. This clonotype has just a few counts. Investigators produced naive CD8 libraries from about 19,000 to 1,100,000 sorted cells, drawing on 10%, 30% or 50% RNA.

The J gene is TRBJ1-5, the V gene TRBV28; D perhaps matches TRBD1 (5 bases). The TCR comes from a human donor in good health. Some libraries in this study had Jurkat cell RNA spiked in. The sample comprised naive CD8+ T cells from blood, with Jurkat cell RNA spiked in. Regarding subset: FACS-sorted CD8+CD4-CCR7+CD45RA+ naive T cells. The CDR3 reads CASSFPLQGTYSNQPQHF. In nucleotides, the CDR3 is TGTGCCAGCAGTTTTCCACTCCAAGGGACTTATAGCAATCAGCCCCAGCATTTT.